One and the same sample provided the 14 T cell receptor beta chains below, sequenced in a study of shared clonotypes between healthy human individuals. Method: immunoSEQ multiplex PCR; TCRdb's copy keeps in-frame clones and lacks some. The sample lists about 2.1 million clones, 80% to 95% occurring once. In the naive CD8 group, cells lacked CD45RO and were positively selected for CCR7, so terminally differentiated effector memory CD45RA+ cells were left out. Sequencing used naive CD8+ T cells from PBMCs. These receptors all come from a man aged 18 to 30 in good health. Some clones in this sample may be carry-over from other donors' samples.

Concerning this clone itself: The junction shows a germline mismatch at one end, possibly a read error. The chain couples TRBV9 to TRBJ1-2, with 8 bases that match TRBD1. This CDR3 region has 15 residues. The germline V gene encodes CDR1 SGDLS and CDR2 YYNGEE. The CDR3 bases are TGTGCCAGCGGCGTAGTTATGGGACAGGACTATGGCTACACCTTC. It specifies CASGVVMGQDYGYTF. Supplemented by reference TRBV9 and TRBJ1-2, the full variable domain reads DSGVTQTPKHLITATGQRVTLRCSPRSGDLSVYWYQQSLDQGLQFLIQYYNGEERAKGNILERFSAQQFPDLHSELNLSSLELGDSALYFCASGVVMGQDYGYTFGSGTRLTVV.

To note about this clone: The sample has other DNA sequences that encode this CDR3 too. The V gene is TRBV27, the J gene TRBJ1-1, with TRBD1 as a possible D gene (6 bases). V was clipped by 6 bases and J by 2 bases, with 10 bases between them. CDR1 MNHEY and CDR2 SMNVEV come from the germline V gene (reference sequence). The CDR3 totals 13 residues. The CDR3 DNA follows: TGTGCCAGCAGCCTGGGGGCTAACACTGAAGCTTTCTTT. It encodes CASSLGANTEAFF.

The chain combines TRBV4-2 with TRBJ2-7; D possibly corresponds to TRBD2 (6 bases). Germline values: CDR1 LGHNA, CDR2 YNFKEQ. This CDR3 region has 16 residues. Trimming left V 4 bases short and J 4 bases short, with 20 bases between. The CDR3 sequence: CASSPTPGDWGYEQYF. The CDR3 DNA follows: TGTGCCAGCAGCCCCACCCCGGGGGATTGGGGGTACGAGCAGTACTTC.

The rearrangement joins TRBV4-3 to TRBJ2-7, with D possibly being TRBD2 (5 bases). Per germline, CDR1 LGHNA and CDR2 YSLEER. The CDR3 loop spans 12 amino acids. Trimming pared 1 base from V and 6 bases from J, leaving 7 bases between. CDR3 residues: CASSQGAGEQYF. The CDR3 nucleotides read TGCGCCAGCAGCCAAGGGGCGGGCGAGCAGTACTTC.

The V and J genes are TRBV5-1 and TRBJ2-1, with D possibly TRBD2 on 5 matching bases. The V gene's germline CDR1 is SGHRS and CDR2 YFSETQ. V lost 4 bases, J lost 0 bases, and 14 bases lay in between. The CDR3 is made up of 16 amino acids. The DNA for the CDR3 is TGCGCCAGCAGCCCGCGAGCGGATAGCTCCTACAATGAGCAGTTCTTC. Protein sequence: CASSPRADSSYNEQFF.

In its sample, this clone was seen once. The chain couples TRBV6-1 to TRBJ1-2; no definite D call. Germline CDR1 and CDR2: MNHNS and SASEGT. This CDR3 has 15 residues. V was shortened by 4 bases and J by 4 bases, with 16 bases between the two germline ends. CDR3 residues: CASSAARREFYGYTF. CDR3 nucleotide sequence: TGTGCCAGCAGTGCTGCCAGGAGGGAATTCTATGGCTACACCTTC.

This clone showed up just once. The rearrangement links TRBV10-3 to TRBJ2-3, with D perhaps matching TRBD2 (6 bases). The germline V and J ends were trimmed by 2 bases and 0 bases, with 12 bases remaining between them. CDR1 ENHRY and CDR2 SYGVKD come from the germline V gene. The CDR3 sequence is 16 residues long. The CDR3 DNA follows: TGTGCCATCAGTGAGCGTGAAGGACTAAGCACAGATACGCAGTATTTT. Amino acids: CAISEREGLSTDTQYF.

The genes are TRBV30 and TRBJ1-3; tentative D call: TRBD1 (5 bases). The CDR3 runs 18 residues. The germline V gene has CDR1 GTSNPN and CDR2 SVGIG (reference sequence). V was cut by 5 bases and J by 0 bases, with 23 bases left in between. The CDR3, as DNA: TGTGCCTGGCGCCCGAGGAGGGATACAAGGGGCTCTGGAAACACCATATATTTT. Its translation is CAWRPRRDTRGSGNTIYF.

V usage is TRBV4-3 and J usage is TRBJ1-1; TRBD1 aligns across 12 bases. The CDR3 is made up of 18 amino acids. Germline V gives CDR1 LGHNA, CDR2 YSLEER. Germline trimming cut 0 bases from V and 0 bases from J; bases unmatched to any gene: 5. This chain's CDR3 is CASSQEGTGGYLNTEAFF. DNA of the CDR3: TGCGCCAGCAGCCAAGAGGGGACAGGGGGCTATCTGAACACTGAAGCTTTCTTT.

The chain employs TRBV4-3 and TRBJ1-1, with D unclear. The CDR3 runs to 16 residues. The V end was cut by 0 bases, the J end by 3 bases, with 14 bases between. CDR1 is LGHNA, CDR2 YSLEER, per germline. For the CDR3, the DNA is TGCGCCAGCAGCCAAGATCCCGGGGAGTGGGACACTGAAGCTTTCTTT. Residues: CASSQDPGEWDTEAFF.

The V gene is TRBV2, the J gene TRBJ2-1, with D possibly matching TRBD2 (6 bases). The germline V and J ends were trimmed by 7 bases and 4 bases, with 17 bases remaining between them. The CDR3 covers 15 residues. Germline lookup yields CDR1 SNHLY and CDR2 FYNNEI. This chain's CDR3 is CASIGRRAEYNEQFF. CDR3 nucleotides: TGTGCCAGCATAGGTCGGAGGGCCGAGTACAATGAGCAGTTCTTC.

V and J are TRBV7-9 and TRBJ2-7, with D perhaps given as TRBD1 or TRBD2 (5 bases each). This CDR3 spans 13 amino acids. Trimming left V 2 bases short and J 5 bases short, with 10 bases between. The germline CDR1 and CDR2 sequences are SEHNR and FQNEAQ (reference sequence). This CDR3 reads CASSLSGPHEQYF. The CDR3 DNA reads TGTGCCAGCAGCTTATCGGGGCCCCACGAGCAGTACTTC.

This clone was picked up one time. This sequence joins TRBV7-2 and TRBJ1-2; unclear D gene. The V end was cut by 1 base, the J end by 11 bases, with 14 bases between. Germline CDR1 is SGHTA and CDR2 is FQGNSA. The CDR3 loop spans 13 amino acids. The chain's CDR3 is CASSLVLLGWYTF. Written as DNA, the CDR3 is TGTGCCAGCAGCTTAGTTCTACTGGGGTGGTACACCTTC. The full variable domain, in which reference TRBV7-2 and TRBJ1-2 provide the parts outside the CDR3, is GAGVSQSPSNKVTEKGKDVELRCDPISGHTALYWYRQSLGQGLEFLIYFQGNSAPDKSGLPSDRFSAERTGGSVSTLTIQRTQQEDSAVYLCASSLVLLGWYTFGSGTRLTVV.

The chain links TRBV27 to TRBJ2-7; the match to TRBD2 covers 9 bases. The trim removed 2 bases at V and 6 bases at J, leaving 2 bases unmatched. The CDR3 sequence is 13 residues long. Germline CDR1 MNHEY, CDR2 SMNVEV (reference sequence). The CDR3 DNA reads as TGTGCCAGCAGTTTACTAGCGGGAAGCGAGCAGTACTTC. Translating it yields CASSLLAGSEQYF.